Included here is one T cell receptor beta chain sequence, with context. The read finishes 3 residues shy of the CDR3 end, and the germline J gene is used to complete it. This entry comes from a study of T cells in women clearing cervical HPV infection. Study as a whole: HLA type could not be excluded as a confounder.

CDR3 length: 17 amino acids. The V and J ends lost 1 base and 2 bases respectively, with 17 bases between them. Germline CDR1 ENHRY, CDR2 SYGVKD. Sequencing used immunoSEQ multiplex PCR; TCRdb keeps in-frame clones, though not all of them. This sample carries tens of thousands of clones, with 6% to 7% going to the ten biggest clones. Sample: blood buffy coat. This clonotype originated in a woman aged 18 to 75 with a cervical HPV16 infection that either progressed to CIN3+ or cleared (not recorded which). The chain recombines TRBV10-3 with TRBJ1-2; D ambiguous. The CDR3 bases that were read are TGTGCCATCAGTGAGTTCGAGGTCAGTCAAGGGAACTATGGC. This translates into CAISEFEVSQGNYG. The whole CDR3 reads CAISEFEVSQGNYGYTF.